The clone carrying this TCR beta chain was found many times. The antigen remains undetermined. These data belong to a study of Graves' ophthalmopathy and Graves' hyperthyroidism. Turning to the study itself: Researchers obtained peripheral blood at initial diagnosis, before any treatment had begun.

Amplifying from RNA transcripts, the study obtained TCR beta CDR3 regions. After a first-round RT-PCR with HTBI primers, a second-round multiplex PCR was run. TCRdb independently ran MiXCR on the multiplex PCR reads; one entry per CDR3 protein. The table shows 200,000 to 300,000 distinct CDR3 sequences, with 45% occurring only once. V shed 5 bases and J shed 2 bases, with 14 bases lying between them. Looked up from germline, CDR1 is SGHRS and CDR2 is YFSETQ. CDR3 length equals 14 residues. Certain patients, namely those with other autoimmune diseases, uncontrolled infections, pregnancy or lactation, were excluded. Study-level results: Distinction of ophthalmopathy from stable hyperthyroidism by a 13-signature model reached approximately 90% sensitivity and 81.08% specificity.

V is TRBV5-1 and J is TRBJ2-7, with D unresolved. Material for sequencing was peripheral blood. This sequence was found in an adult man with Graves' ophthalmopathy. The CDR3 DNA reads TGCGCCAGCAGAACCGGACCCATGACCTACGAGCAGTACTTC. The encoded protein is CASRTGPMTYEQYF.